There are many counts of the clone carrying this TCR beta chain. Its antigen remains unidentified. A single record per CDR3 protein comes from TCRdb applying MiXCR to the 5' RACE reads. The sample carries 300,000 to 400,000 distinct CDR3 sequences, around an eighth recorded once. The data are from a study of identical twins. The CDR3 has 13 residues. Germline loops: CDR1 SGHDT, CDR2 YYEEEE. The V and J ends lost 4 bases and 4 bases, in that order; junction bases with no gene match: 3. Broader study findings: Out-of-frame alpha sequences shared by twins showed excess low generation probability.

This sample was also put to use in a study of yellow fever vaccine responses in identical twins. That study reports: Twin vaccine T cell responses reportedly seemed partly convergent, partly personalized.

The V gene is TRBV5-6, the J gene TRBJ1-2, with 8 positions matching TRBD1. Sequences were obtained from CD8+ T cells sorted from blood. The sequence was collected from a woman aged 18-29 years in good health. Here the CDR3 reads CASSGGQAYGYTF. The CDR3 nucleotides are TGTGCCAGCAGCGGGGGACAGGCCTATGGCTACACCTTC.